The 9 T cell receptor beta chains below were found in one sample sequenced in a study of T cell clonality in common variable immunodeficiency. Clones were sequenced by immunoSEQ multiplex PCR, and TCRdb holds only the in-frame ones, with some missing. Singletons are absent from the sample, which has roughly 70,000 clones. Sequencing used peripheral blood mononuclear cells. The receptors come from a person aged 18 to 69 in good health.

This clone was observed at least ten times. The read terminates 3 residues ahead of where the CDR3 ends, so the germline J gene completes it. J is TRBJ2-1 and V is TRBV30; TRBD2 matches at 7 bases. The CDR3 runs to 16 residues. Trimming removed 4 bases from V and 0 bases from J; junction bases left unmatched: 9. Germline lookup yields CDR1 GTSNPN and CDR2 SVGIG (reference sequence). CDR3 region: CAWITGGTFSYNEQFF. Incomplete CDR3 DNA: TGTGCCTGGATCACGGGGGGAACCTTCTCCTACAATGAG.

Ten or more counts support this clone. The CDR3 end falls 3 residues outside the read, so it is completed with the germline J gene. This rearrangement joins TRBV7-9 to TRBJ1-1; D is ambiguous. The V gene's germline CDR1 is SEHNR and CDR2 FQNEAQ (reference sequence). V shed 2 bases and J shed 1 base, with 5 bases lying between them. The CDR3 totals 13 residues. CDR3 sequence: CASSLNGNTEAFF. The sequenced part of the CDR3 DNA is TGTGCCAGCAGCTTAAACGGGAACACTGAA. Combining the CDR3 with reference TRBV7-9 and TRBJ1-1 gives the whole variable domain DTGVSQNPRHKITKRGQNVTFRCDPISEHNRLYWYRQTLGQGPEFLTYFQNEAQLEKSRLLSDRFSAERPKGSFSTLEIQRTEQGDSAMYLCASSLNGNTEAFFGQGTRLTVV.

This clone was seen ten or more times. From the germline J gene comes the end of the CDR3, since the read stops 3 residues before it. The rearrangement joins TRBV28 to TRBJ2-1, with a weak D call TRBD2 (6 bases). Trimming stripped 3 bases from V and 7 bases from J, with 16 bases between. CDR3 length equals 15 residues. From germline, CDR1 is MDHEN and CDR2 SYDVKM. This CDR3 reads CASSLGVTSVNEQFF. The sequenced CDR3 bases are TGTGCCAGCAGTTTGGGGGTGACTAGTGTGAATGAG.

This clone was seen many times. The CDR3 end lies 3 residues beyond the end of the read and is filled in from the germline J gene. J is TRBJ2-1 and V is TRBV5-4, with 13 bases that match TRBD2. The CDR3 length is 15 residues. CDR1 is SGHNT, CDR2 YYREEE, per germline (reference sequence). With 4 bases clipped from V and 7 bases from J, the junction kept 5 bases outside the gene matches. The CDR3 bases that were read are TGTGCCAGCAGCCCCCAACTAGCGGGGGGGAATGAG. This gives the protein CASSPQLAGGNE. The whole CDR3 protein is CASSPQLAGGNEQFF.

Ten or more counts support this clone. The read comes to an end 3 residues before the CDR3 does, leaving the germline J gene to fill in the end. The genes are TRBV15 and TRBJ1-4; D is ambiguous. The CDR3 runs 15 residues. Trimming left V 5 bases short and J 0 bases short, with 10 bases between. Germline CDR1 is LNHNV and CDR2 is YYDKDF (reference sequence). The CDR3 loop is CATSSTRATNEKLFF. The CDR3 bases that were read are TGTGCCACCAGCTCGACACGCGCAACTAATGAAAAA.

There are many counts of this clone. The read comes to an end 3 residues before the CDR3 does, leaving the germline J gene to fill in the end. This rearrangement joins TRBV5-1 to TRBJ2-7, with 8 bases identical to TRBD1. After removal of 5 bases from V and 0 bases from J, the junction contained 7 bases not matched to a gene. The CDR3 spans 15 residues. CDR1 SGHRS and CDR2 YFSETQ come from the germline V gene. The covered CDR3 bases are TGCGCCAGCAGGGTCAGGGGACAGGCCTCCTACGAG. This sequence encodes CASRVRGQASYE. The full CDR3 protein is CASRVRGQASYEQYF.

This clone came up many times. From the germline J gene comes the end of the CDR3, since the read stops 3 residues before it. The J gene is TRBJ2-4, the V gene TRBV20-1; tentatively, D is TRBD1 (5 bases). This CDR3 has 15 amino acids. Trimming pared 1 base from V and 7 bases from J, leaving 17 bases between. CDR1 and CDR2 from the germline V gene are DFQATT and SNEGSKA (reference sequence). CDR3 protein: CSARGQGGANNIQYF. CDR3 bases read: TGCAGTGCTAGAGGGCAGGGTGGGGCAAACAACATT.

This clone was picked up many times. The read finishes 3 residues shy of the CDR3 end, and the germline J gene is used to complete it. This sequence joins TRBV5-6 and TRBJ1-1, with D possibly being TRBD1 (6 bases). Germline-derived CDR1 and CDR2 are SGHDT and YYEEEE. Trimming cost V 2 bases and J 4 bases, with 12 bases left between them. The CDR3 has 14 residues. The sequenced CDR3 bases are TGTGCCAGCAGCTTCGGACAGCCAAGCACTGAA. Its translation: CASSFGQPSTE. The whole CDR3 protein reads CASSFGQPSTEAFF.

This clone was detected many times. The CDR3 is CASTPTSGGGNEQFF. The CDR3 DNA, read in part, is TGTGCCAGTACCCCGACTAGCGGGGGAGGAAATGAG. This rearrangement joins TRBV19 to TRBJ2-1; 12 bases map to TRBD2. The read terminates 3 residues before the CDR3 end, so the remaining end is supplied by the germline J gene. The CDR3 is made up of 15 amino acids. In germline, CDR1 is LNHDA, CDR2 SQIVND (reference sequence). The junction had 8 bases not matched to a gene; V was cut back by 7 bases and J by 7 bases.